These 5 T cell receptor beta chains were all obtained from the same sample, sequenced in a study of blood T cell repertoires in COVID-19. Sequencing was performed with immunoSEQ multiplex PCR; in TCRdb, only in-frame clones are kept and a portion is missing. The data hold some 100,000 clones, with 70% to 90% observed a single time. The sample consisted of PBMCs or T cells enriched from blood (not recorded which). The receptors derive from a woman aged 45 to 65 who had recovered from COVID-19.

The chain employs TRBV9 and TRBJ2-7; tentatively, D is TRBD2 (6 bases). Trimming removed 4 bases at V and 4 bases at J, with 15 bases between. The CDR3 sequence is 14 residues long. The germline CDR1 and CDR2 sequences are SGDLS and YYNGEE. CDR3 region: CASSLGPGGYEQYF. CDR3 DNA: TGTGCCAGCAGCCTGGGACCTGGGGGGTACGAGCAGTACTTC.

The chain combines TRBV2 with TRBJ1-5, with TRBD1 identical over 7 bases. The junction had 4 bases not matched to a gene; V was cut back by 6 bases and J by 5 bases. The CDR3 is made up of 13 amino acids. The germline CDR1 and CDR2 sequences are SNHLY and FYNNEI. The chain's CDR3 is CASRGTDHQPQHF. As DNA, the CDR3 is TGTGCCAGCAGGGGGACAGATCATCAGCCCCAGCATTTT.

This chain connects TRBV28 to TRBJ1-5, with TRBD1 matching over 8 bases. Germline lookup yields CDR1 MDHEN and CDR2 SYDVKM. CDR3 length: 15 residues. V lost 4 bases, J lost 5 bases, and 7 bases stayed unmatched. The chain's CDR3 is CASSSGTGSYQPQHF. The CDR3 nucleotides read TGTGCCAGCAGTTCCGGGACAGGCTCATATCAGCCCCAGCATTTT.

The genes are TRBV9 and TRBJ2-5; 13 nucleotides match TRBD2. Germline V gene sequence: CDR1 SGDLS, CDR2 YYNGEE. The V gene end was trimmed by 4 bases and the J gene end by 5 bases; junction bases not matched to a gene: 17. The CDR3 is made up of 19 amino acids. CDR3 sequence (DNA): TGTGCCAGCAGCCAAGGACTAGCGGGAGAACTAGTGGGAGGGGAGACCCAGTACTTC. It translates to CASSQGLAGELVGGETQYF.

The chain recombines TRBV5-1 with TRBJ2-5; tentatively, D is TRBD2 (5 bases). The V gene lost 9 bases and the J gene lost 3 bases, with 15 bases spanning the gap. CDR1 and CDR2 from the germline V gene are SGHRS and YFSETQ. This CDR3 is 13 amino acids long. CDR3 region: CATQMLREETQYF. The CDR3 nucleotides read TGCGCCACCCAAATGTTGAGGGAAGAGACCCAGTACTTC.